The clone carrying this T cell receptor (beta chain) was seen a single time. Trimming removed 1 base from V and 5 bases from J, with 13 bases in between. Per germline, CDR1 MNHEY and CDR2 SVGAGI. The CDR3 has 15 residues. This entry is derived from a study of OX40 agonist ivuxolimab in advanced cancers. Clones were sequenced by immunoSEQ multiplex PCR, and TCRdb holds only the in-frame ones, with some missing. There are around 42,000 clones in the sample; roughly 88% occur only once, and 20% to 25% lies in the top ten. This chain uses TRBV6-5 with TRBJ2-3, with a tentative D call TRBD2 (6 bases). This TCR was recovered from an adult with an advanced solid tumor such as melanoma, head and neck, liver or kidney cancer. The material was CD4+ or CD8+ T cells sorted from blood, obtained in a trial of the OX40 agonist ivuxolimab. The CDR3 nucleotides are TGTGCCAGCAGTTACTTGGAGGGAGGTAAAGATACGCAGTATTTT. Residues: CASSYLEGGKDTQYF.